These T cell receptor beta chains were read from a single sample in a study of T-cell memory formation after mild COVID-19. MiXCR, applied by TCRdb to the 5' RACE reads, yields one record per CDR3 protein. The table has about 560,000 distinct CDR3 sequences, about 20% seen once. The sample consisted of PBMCs or a T cell subset sorted from them (not recorded which). Receptors were obtained from an adult woman who had mild COVID-19 (a few samples of this study predate the infection). Cell type and time point are not known. The CDR3 runs from the conserved cysteine through the conserved F or W. A D gene is named only where the DNA matches it firmly. Clone size is stated in some rows and not others, as once, few, many or a class when expanded.

clone size: once
D gene: -
V gene: TRBV4-3
J gene: TRBJ1-5
CDR3 protein: CASSPQTNQPQHF
CDR3 DNA: TGCGCCAGCAGCCCACAGACCAATCAGCCCCAGCATTTT

clone size: many
D gene: -
V gene: TRBV9
J gene: TRBJ1-3
CDR3 protein: CASSSGGNRRGGNTIYF
CDR3 DNA: TGTGCCAGCAGCAGCGGGGGCAACAGGAGAGGAGGAAACACCATATATTTT

clone size: few
D gene: -
V gene: TRBV4-1
J gene: TRBJ2-3
CDR3 protein: CASSQDFGGSTDTQYF
CDR3 DNA: TGCGCCAGCAGCCAAGATTTTGGGGGGAGCACAGATACGCAGTATTTT

clone size: -
D gene: -
V gene: TRBV25-1
J gene: TRBJ2-7
CDR3 protein: CASTTGHRDEQYF
CDR3 DNA: TGTGCCAGCACCACGGGACATCGTGACGAGCAGTACTTC

clone size: many
D gene: TRBD1
V gene: TRBV5-1
J gene: TRBJ1-1
CDR3 protein: CASSLIQGANTEAFF
CDR3 DNA: TGCGCCAGCAGCTTGATACAGGGGGCGAACACTGAAGCTTTCTTT

clone size: -
D gene: -
V gene: TRBV12-3/TRBV12-4
J gene: TRBJ2-1
CDR3 protein: CAIADRIHNEQFF
CDR3 DNA: TGTGCCATCGCGGACAGAATTCACAATGAGCAGTTCTTC

clone size: few
D gene: -
V gene: TRBV18
J gene: TRBJ2-7
CDR3 protein: CASSPPGYPAEQYF
CDR3 DNA: TGTGCCAGCTCCCCCCCGGGCTACCCCGCCGAGCAGTACTTC

clone size: few
D gene: -
V gene: TRBV12-3/TRBV12-4
J gene: TRBJ2-2
CDR3 protein: CASTTDGITGELFF
CDR3 DNA: TGTGCCAGCACCACCGACGGGATCACCGGGGAGCTGTTTTTT

clone size: -
D gene: -
V gene: TRBV7-2
J gene: TRBJ2-1
CDR3 protein: CASSFQLGNEQFF
CDR3 DNA: TGTGCCAGCAGCTTTCAACTCGGGAATGAGCAGTTCTTC

clone size: few
D gene: -
V gene: TRBV12-3/TRBV12-4
J gene: TRBJ2-7
CDR3 protein: CASSFTLYEQYF
CDR3 DNA: TGTGCCAGCAGTTTCACGCTCTACGAGCAGTACTTC

clone size: many
D gene: TRBD2
V gene: TRBV6-2/TRBV6-3
J gene: TRBJ2-1
CDR3 protein: CASSPLGVGLAGVGEQFF
CDR3 DNA: TGTGCCAGCAGTCCTCTAGGGGTCGGACTAGCGGGAGTCGGGGAGCAGTTCTTC

clone size: few
D gene: -
V gene: TRBV9
J gene: TRBJ1-2
CDR3 protein: CASSVATGFQLDGYTF
CDR3 DNA: TGTGCCAGCAGCGTAGCTACCGGGTTTCAACTGGATGGCTACACCTTC

clone size: few
D gene: -
V gene: TRBV5-1
J gene: TRBJ1-1
CDR3 protein: CASSLDSRRSTLTEAFF
CDR3 DNA: TGCGCCAGCAGCTTGGATTCGCGGAGGTCCACACTCACTGAAGCTTTCTTT

clone size: -
D gene: TRBD1
V gene: TRBV20-1
J gene: TRBJ1-2
CDR3 protein: CSATRTGNGYGYTF
CDR3 DNA: TGCAGTGCGACCAGGACAGGGAATGGGTATGGCTACACCTTC

clone size: -
D gene: TRBD1
V gene: TRBV12-3/TRBV12-4
J gene: TRBJ1-6
CDR3 protein: CASTSPGTGKNSPLHF
CDR3 DNA: TGTGCCAGCACCTCCCCCGGGACAGGGAAGAATTCACCCCTCCACTTT

clone size: -
D gene: -
V gene: TRBV9
J gene: TRBJ2-3
CDR3 protein: CASSVKTGSATDTQYF
CDR3 DNA: TGTGCCAGCAGCGTAAAGACGGGTAGCGCGACAGATACGCAGTATTTT

clone size: -
D gene: TRBD1
V gene: TRBV7-2
J gene: TRBJ2-7
CDR3 protein: CASSRTGQGFSYEQYF
CDR3 DNA: TGTGCCAGCAGCCGGACAGGGCAAGGCTTTTCCTACGAGCAGTACTTC

clone size: -
D gene: -
V gene: TRBV25-1
J gene: TRBJ2-1
CDR3 protein: CASSDGADPYNEQFF
CDR3 DNA: TGTGCCAGCAGTGATGGAGCGGACCCCTACAATGAGCAGTTCTTC

clone size: -
D gene: -
V gene: TRBV10-3
J gene: TRBJ2-1
CDR3 protein: CAISEIDTGYNEQFF
CDR3 DNA: TGTGCCATCAGTGAGATTGACACAGGGTACAATGAGCAGTTCTTC

clone size: -
D gene: -
V gene: TRBV7-8
J gene: TRBJ2-3
CDR3 protein: CASSFGLTSATDTKYF
CDR3 DNA: TGTGCCAGCAGCTTCGGACTAACCTCGGCCACAGATACGAAGTATTTT

clone size: few
D gene: -
V gene: TRBV20-1
J gene: TRBJ2-1
CDR3 protein: CSASLGGSEQFF
CDR3 DNA: TGCAGTGCCTCCCTCGGAGGAAGTGAGCAGTTCTTC

clone size: many
D gene: TRBD1
V gene: TRBV29-1
J gene: TRBJ1-5
CDR3 protein: CSVVVDRGRSNQPQHF
CDR3 DNA: TGCAGCGTTGTTGTGGACAGGGGGAGAAGCAATCAGCCCCAGCATTTT

clone size: -
D gene: TRBD1
V gene: TRBV10-3
J gene: TRBJ2-7
CDR3 protein: CAINQGESYEQYF
CDR3 DNA: TGTGCCATCAATCAGGGGGAATCCTACGAGCAGTACTTC

clone size: few
D gene: TRBD1
V gene: TRBV7-2
J gene: TRBJ2-3
CDR3 protein: CASSLVRQGTDTQYF
CDR3 DNA: TGTGCCAGCAGCTTAGTGAGACAGGGGACAGATACGCAGTATTTT

clone size: few
D gene: TRBD1
V gene: TRBV5-1
J gene: TRBJ2-7
CDR3 protein: CASSSDRGHWYEQYF
CDR3 DNA: TGCGCCAGCAGCTCTGACAGGGGGCATTGGTACGAGCAGTACTTC

clone size: few
D gene: -
V gene: TRBV5-1
J gene: TRBJ1-1
CDR3 protein: CASSARRTTEAFF
CDR3 DNA: TGCGCCAGCAGCGCGAGACGGACCACTGAAGCTTTCTTT

clone size: -
D gene: TRBD1
V gene: TRBV28
J gene: TRBJ2-7
CDR3 protein: CASSPQGALVKEQYF
CDR3 DNA: TGTGCCAGCAGTCCACAGGGGGCACTTGTTAAGGAGCAGTACTTC